This TCR beta chain was identified in a study of T cells in Graves' hyperthyroidism and ophthalmopathy. Whole-study results and caveats: Blood also showed most of the thyroid clonotypes that were expanded above 0.001.

Duration under 3 months, a NOSPECS grade of at least 4, and a Clinical Activity Score of at least 3 characterized the ophthalmopathy patients. Diagnosing involved the use of clinical symptoms, serum thyroxine and TRAb, thyroid ultrasound and orbital computed tomography. Out of over 7.5 ml of fresh peripheral blood came the PBMCs. The investigators amplified TCR beta CDR3 regions from RNA transcripts. The study used the HTBI primer set for a first-round RT-PCR of the TCR CDR3. From the multiplex PCR reads, TCRdb called clonotypes with MiXCR, one entry per CDR3 protein. The data hold hundreds of thousands of distinct CDR3 sequences, with 13% to 15% observed a single time. In its sample, this clonotype was seen many times. Its specificity is not known. The CDR3 has 15 amino acids. Deletions cut 4 bases from V and 0 bases from J, with 12 bases between. Germline CDR1 and CDR2: SEHNR and FQNEAQ (reference sequence).

The gene calls are TRBV7-9 and TRBJ1-1; D gene unclear. Sequencing was carried out using blood. The sequence was obtained from a woman aged 45 to 65 with Graves' ophthalmopathy. The chain's CDR3 is CASSSDMAMNTEAFF. The CDR3 bases are TGTGCCAGCAGCTCAGATATGGCAATGAACACTGAAGCTTTCTTT.